The source of this TCR beta chain is a study of Ad26.COV2.S vaccination and SARS-CoV-2 variants. Clones were read by immunoSEQ multiplex PCR, and TCRdb kept only the in-frame ones, dropping some. Here the sample spans about 680,000 clones, around 89% being singletons. Remarks on this clone: The antigen remains unidentified.

The treatment: approximately 18 received Ad26.COV2.S at low or high dose, single or two shots; five or six received placebo; per-sample allocation not given. The investigators took samples on day 63 after the first vaccine or placebo injection. General study findings and limits: Assessments of TCR breadth and depth may have underestimated the total T cell responses.

This CDR3 has 16 amino acids. Unmatched junction bases numbered 11, after V lost 6 bases and J lost 0 bases. CDR1 and CDR2 (germline): ENHRY, SYGVKD. This specimen consisted of peripheral blood, obtained in a trial of Ad26.COV2.S vaccine versus placebo. The receptor's source is a person aged 18 to 65 who received the Ad26.COV2.S COVID-19 vaccine or a placebo. The rearrangement uses TRBV10-3 and TRBJ2-7, with 7 bases fitting TRBD1. The CDR3 bases are TGTGCCATCAGCGCCGCGGACAGGTTATCCTCCTACGAGCAGTACTTC. This sequence encodes CAISAADRLSSYEQYF.